The 9 T cell receptor beta chains below come from one sample, sequenced in a study of T cell responses to AZD1222 COVID-19 vaccine. Repertoires were generated with immunoSEQ multiplex PCR, while TCRdb's copy carries only in-frame clones and drops some. The sample holds about 150,000 clones; over 75% are singletons and the top ten take approximately 1.5%. This material consisted of peripheral blood, taken on day 0 of AZD1222 vaccination. The receptors come from an adult in good health.

The chain has TRBV11-3 and TRBJ1-2; D remains unclear. CDR1 is SGHNT and CDR2 is YENEEA in the germline V gene. There are 12 residues in the CDR3. V gave up 4 bases and J gave up 8 bases, with 11 bases separating them. In DNA form, the CDR3 reads TGTGCCAGCAGCTCACGGTTCGGGGGCTACACCTTC. Translated: CASSSRFGGYTF.

V gene TRBV15 combines with J gene TRBJ2-3; possibly TRBD1 for D (6 bases). This CDR3 is 14 amino acids long. Germline V gene lookup returns CDR1 LNHNV and CDR2 YYDKDF (reference sequence). Deletions cut 1 base from V and 4 bases from J, with 9 bases between. CDR3 in amino acids: CATSRARGSDTQYF. CDR3 nucleotide sequence: TGTGCCACCAGCAGAGCCAGGGGTTCAGATACGCAGTATTTT.

The chain uses TRBV10-3 and TRBJ1-5, with TRBD1 as a possible D gene (5 bases). The CDR3 consists of 12 residues. Trimming left V 6 bases short and J 5 bases short, with 8 bases between. Germline values: CDR1 ENHRY, CDR2 SYGVKD. CDR3 amino acids: CAIRDTYQPQHF. The CDR3, as DNA: TGTGCCATCAGGGACACCTATCAGCCCCAGCATTTT.

The V call is TRBV7-9, the J call TRBJ2-2; D may match TRBD1 or TRBD2 (6 bases each). The CDR3 contains 15 residues. From germline, CDR1 is SEHNR and CDR2 FQNEAQ (reference sequence). V was trimmed by 7 bases and J by 7 bases, leaving 19 bases between them. DNA of the CDR3: TGTGCCAGCACCCAAGGGGGGCGTATAGGCGGGGAGCTGTTTTTT. This codes for CASTQGGRIGGELFF.

The V gene is TRBV6-5, the J gene TRBJ2-7, with D perhaps matching TRBD2 (6 bases). Trimming shortened V by 6 bases and J by 9 bases, and 18 bases separated the two germline ends. This CDR3 spans 13 amino acids. Germline CDR1 is MNHEY and CDR2 is SVGAGI. The CDR3 sequence: CASRPPGVFGQYF. The DNA of the CDR3 is TGTGCCAGCAGGCCTCCGGGAGTTTTTGGGCAGTACTTC.

The CDR3 region is CASSLEGYYEQYF. CDR3 nucleotides: TGTGCCAGCAGCTTAGAGGGCTACTACGAGCAGTACTTC. The chain uses TRBV7-9 and TRBJ2-7; no reliable D call. The CDR3 length is 13 residues. Trimming pared 1 base from V and 3 bases from J, leaving 7 bases between. CDR1 and CDR2 from the germline V gene are SEHNR and FQNEAQ (reference sequence).

Only one count was recorded for this clone. The chain is built from TRBV29-1 and TRBJ2-5; D uncertain. The length of the CDR3 is 12 residues. Germline V CDR1 and CDR2: SQVTM, ANQGSEA. The V and J ends lost 6 bases and 4 bases respectively, with 12 bases between them. Here the CDR3 DNA reads TGCAGCGTAAGTGACTCCCGAGAGACCCAGTACTTC. Its translation is CSVSDSRETQYF.

The V and J genes are TRBV27 and TRBJ1-4; unclear D gene. V lost 0 bases and J lost 0, with 5 bases in between. Germline V gene lookup returns CDR1 MNHEY and CDR2 SMNVEV (reference sequence). There are 15 residues in the CDR3. The CDR3 DNA reads as TGTGCCAGCAGTTTATCTGTTTCAACTAATGAAAAACTGTTTTTT. It codes for CASSLSVSTNEKLFF.

The chain joins TRBV11-3 to TRBJ1-1; weak D call: TRBD1 (6 bases). Trimming stripped 1 base from V and 0 bases from J, with 6 bases between. Germline values: CDR1 SGHNT, CDR2 YENEEA. The length of the CDR3 is 14 residues. The DNA of the CDR3 is TGTGCCAGCAGCTTAGCAGGGGTGAACACTGAAGCTTTCTTT. This translates into CASSLAGVNTEAFF.